A selection of T cell receptor beta chains follows, all from one sample in a study of cytomegalovirus exposure and HLA in healthy donors. Some clones are missing from TCRdb's copy, which holds only in-frame ones; the method was immunoSEQ multiplex PCR. Here the sample spans around 110,000 clones, around a tenth being singletons. The sequenced material came from PBMCs. These receptors were obtained from a man aged 25-45 years in good health and CMV-seronegative. Each CDR3 is given with its conserved first and last residue.

V	J	CDR3
TRBV7-9	TRBJ2-1	CASSSGTIRNEQFF
TRBV5-1	TRBJ2-5	CASSLAGRVAQETQYF
TRBV12-5	TRBJ2-3	CASGLAPKDLPGSTDTQYF
TRBV5-1	TRBJ2-7	CASSPASATYEQYF
TRBV25-1	TRBJ2-1	CASSNRLAGYNEQFF
TRBV29-1	TRBJ2-7	CSVDASGKFYEQYF
TRBV27	TRBJ2-3	CASSPHTDTQYF
TRBV4-3	TRBJ1-5	CASSQGRGGQPQHF
TRBV10-3	TRBJ2-2	CAISERAVGANTGELFF
TRBV7-2	TRBJ2-7	CASSFSSSYEQYF
TRBV30	TRBJ2-3	CAWTARTGLTDTQYF
TRBV6-5	TRBJ1-1	CASSFNRGKGTEAFF
TRBV4-3	TRBJ1-4	CASSRVLDRGREKLFF
TRBV4-2	TRBJ2-7	CASSQDVPRIYEQYF
TRBV2	TRBJ1-1	CASVSQGNTEAFF
TRBV19	TRBJ1-6	CASSNSLIRGYNSPLHF
TRBV6-5	TRBJ2-7	CASTNVRTGVHEQYF
TRBV5-5	TRBJ1-2	CASSFWQGGSGYTF
TRBV4-3	TRBJ2-1	CASSQVLGGSYNEQFF
TRBV6-5	TRBJ2-2	CASSYSPEPYTGELFF
TRBV7-9	TRBJ2-1	CASSLANGEQFF
TRBV18	TRBJ2-7	CASSPGRALYEQYF
TRBV29-1	TRBJ1-1	CSVGKQGNTEAFF
TRBV10-2	TRBJ2-1	CASSENETPSYNEQFF
TRBV4-3	TRBJ1-1	CASSQGRTEAFF
TRBV5-6	TRBJ1-2	CASSLAPQGYTF
TRBV15	TRBJ2-7	CATSRKASGDYEQYF
TRBV29-1	TRBJ2-5	CSGWDRGGQETQYF
TRBV2	TRBJ2-1	CASERTGGSYNEQFF
TRBV7-2	TRBJ2-2	CASSLARLAGMTGELFF
TRBV11-3	TRBJ1-1	CASSLISGGGTEAFF
TRBV6-1	TRBJ2-2	CASSEAMGLAELNTGELFF
TRBV4-1	TRBJ1-2	CASSQDGQGALGYTF
TRBV6-5	TRBJ2-3	CASSYSLGAPLDTQYF
TRBV6-1	TRBJ2-1	CASSRGIAYNEQFF
TRBV9	TRBJ1-2	CASSPARRNYGYTF
TRBV11-2	TRBJ2-7	CASSLVLAGGYEQYF
TRBV4-1	TRBJ1-5	CASSRTGGQPQHF
TRBV9	TRBJ1-2	CASSQNQGRGYTF
TRBV5-6	TRBJ2-7	CASSPPSRGEQYF
TRBV27	TRBJ2-7	CASSYLRASYEQYF
TRBV28	TRBJ2-7	CASRSISYEQYF
TRBV6-1	TRBJ2-2	CASRLDRLNTGELFF
TRBV6-1	TRBJ2-5	CASATGGGRETQYF
TRBV10-3	TRBJ1-2	CAIRTGQGGYGYTF
TRBV2	TRBJ1-3	CASRQGTTSGNTIYF
TRBV30	TRBJ2-7	CAWRTGTGGREQYF
TRBV4-3	TRBJ2-5	CASSQDGPGQGAKYF
TRBV5-1	TRBJ2-2	CASSLQGQGNTGELFF
TRBV5-6	TRBJ1-1	CASSTGGITEAFF
TRBV27	TRBJ2-3	CASRGLAGGIDTQYF
TRBV5-4	TRBJ2-1	CASRLGLPSYNEQFF
TRBV25-1	TRBJ2-3	CASSNTGKLGDTQYF
TRBV9	TRBJ1-2	CASSVGVGRGAGYGYTF
TRBV9	TRBJ2-2	CASKRGGSTGELFF